What follows is one T cell receptor beta chain and its context. These data are taken from a study of blood T cell repertoires in COVID-19. Overall study context: T cells, B-cell-depleted T cells, or PBMCs provided the cDNA or gDNA that served as material.

Profiling relied on immunoSEQ multiplex PCR, and the TCRdb table lists in-frame clones only, not all of them. Among approximately 120,000 clones listed, approximately 90% were seen once. V gave up 2 bases and J gave up 4 bases, with 12 bases separating them. Germline CDR1 and CDR2: SGHDT and YYEEEE. This CDR3 has 14 amino acids. The source of this sequence is a woman of 80 years or more with acute or convalescent COVID-19. J is TRBJ2-5 and V is TRBV5-6; possibly TRBD1 for D (6 bases). The sample was peripheral blood. The CDR3, as DNA: TGTGCCAGCAGCTTTGCCAGGGGCCGAGAGACCCAGTACTTC. Translating gives CASSFARGRETQYF.